This is a list of T cell receptor beta chains from one sample in a study of blood T cell repertoires in COVID-19. The assay was immunoSEQ multiplex PCR, and TCRdb's table has in-frame clones only and misses some. The sample consists of around 100,000 clones, more than 85% of them appearing once. Material for sequencing was peripheral blood. The receptors derive from a man between 45 and 60 years old with active COVID-19. Both conserved end residues are trimmed from each CDR3. The D gene is left open where the match is weak. Size tells how often a clone was seen (once, few, many) or the class of an expanded clone, and some rows leave it out.

D | length | size | V | CDR3
- | 11 | - | TRBV19 | ASSIEARAPLH
- | 13 | - | TRBV7-9 | ASSLAGGYNSPLH
TRBD2 | 13 | - | TRBV4-1 | ASNRLAGSQETQY
- | 12 | - | TRBV25-1 | ASSSLTTQETQY
- | 13 | - | TRBV3-1/TRBV3-2 | ASSQGGTEGNTIY
TRBD2 | 16 | - | TRBV3-1/TRBV3-2 | ASQEGSLREGLTDTQY
TRBD1 | 18 | - | TRBV11-3 | ASSLEGRFRDSSNTGELF
TRBD1 | 13 | once | TRBV15 | ATSRETGGGNTIY
- | 13 | - | TRBV21-1 | ANLLDRANNYGYT
TRBD2 | 14 | - | TRBV7-9 | ASSPLTSGVTGELF
- | 10 | - | TRBV12-3/TRBV12-4 | ASSFGVSPLH
- | 14 | - | TRBV10-1 | ASSDDGPPATHEQY
- | 12 | - | TRBV5-1 | ASSLGSSSYEQY
TRBD1 | 11 | - | TRBV30 | AWSSGGGDTQY
TRBD1 | 9 | - | TRBV12-3/TRBV12-4 | ASSPRGEQF
TRBD2 | 14 | - | TRBV5-1 | ASTKGGTTLTDTQY
- | 10 | - | TRBV5-1 | ASSLREETQY
- | 13 | - | TRBV7-2 | ASSLGTTTADTQY
TRBD2 | 14 | - | TRBV5-4 | ASSPELAGGRNEQF
- | 12 | - | TRBV10-2 | ASSDLGSNQPQH
TRBD1 | 13 | - | TRBV19 | ASSILGQPFYGYT
- | 10 | - | TRBV6-5 | ASSLFPGELF
- | 15 | - | TRBV21-1 | ASSKGGGGARRETQY
TRBD1 | 13 | - | TRBV5-4 | ASSLNRGGYNEQF
- | 14 | - | TRBV18 | ASSPPPGNSNQPQH
- | 13 | - | TRBV19 | ASAPAGIPLYEQY
- | 14 | - | TRBV24-1 | ATSDSHPGSFNEQF
- | 13 | - | TRBV19 | ASSIRVSDNQPQH
TRBD1 | 13 | - | TRBV24-1 | ATSDRTGGIETQY
TRBD1 | 13 | once | TRBV24-1 | ATSDTGTGGNEQF
TRBD2 | 12 | - | TRBV5-4 | ASSFLAGEETQY
TRBD1 | 17 | - | TRBV4-1 | ASSQVLRRTGNTNTEAF
TRBD2 | 13 | - | TRBV5-1 | ASIPLAGGPQEQF
- | 13 | - | TRBV6-5 | ASSPTSTGTNEQF
- | 12 | once | TRBV27 | ASSSARVASPLH
- | 12 | - | TRBV7-8 | ASSWGVRSYEQY
TRBD1 | 16 | - | TRBV6-4 | ASSDTPDRGPDNYGYT
- | 11 | - | TRBV5-4 | ASSSGGNQPQH
TRBD1 | 12 | - | TRBV5-4 | ASSRGQGVDTQY
- | 11 | - | TRBV5-4 | ASSLSGGTEAF
- | 12 | - | TRBV2 | ASRGTARVETQY
- | 11 | - | TRBV7-2 | ASSFGLNQPQH
TRBD1 | 14 | - | TRBV5-1 | ASSHRAGTANEKLF
TRBD1 | 10 | - | TRBV10-3 | AISDRGAEAF
TRBD1 | 14 | once | TRBV5-4 | ASSSNKGADSGELF
- | 13 | - | TRBV13 | ASSLRAGVNTEAF
TRBD2 | 9 | - | TRBV20-1 | RVPSGDTQY
- | 10 | once | TRBV12-3/TRBV12-4 | AVGRVNQPQH
- | 11 | - | TRBV7-8 | ASSFGQQETQY
- | 11 | once | TRBV9 | ASSGTDSYEQY
- | 10 | - | TRBV7-9 | ASSSYDQPQH
TRBD1 | 12 | few | TRBV11-2 | ASSLGQGNTEAF
- | 11 | - | TRBV7-9 | ASSLAFTDEQF
- | 11 | once | TRBV5-1 | ASNVGPQETQY
- | 9 | - | TRBV5-1 | ASSSSTEAF
TRBD1 | 12 | - | TRBV5-1 | ASSLEQGPDTQY
- | 12 | - | TRBV11-2 | ASSLSAGTYEQY
TRBD1 | 14 | - | TRBV5-1 | ASSFLGTGRINEQF
- | 11 | - | TRBV10-1 | ASSARGYNEQF